This T cell receptor beta chain comes out of a study of blood T cell repertoires in COVID-19. Sequencing used immunoSEQ multiplex PCR; TCRdb keeps in-frame clones, though not all of them. The sample shows roughly 200,000 clones, approximately 87% of them seen only once. This CDR3 is built from 16 residues. The sequencing input was PBMCs or T cells enriched from blood (not recorded which). The rearrangement links TRBV12-2 to TRBJ2-6; the tabulated D call, TRBD2, remains unverified against the DNA. TRBV12-2 counts as a pseudogene. This clonotype was obtained from a woman between 50 and 59 years old in a cohort exposed to, infected with or recovered from COVID-19 (not recorded which). This CDR3 reads CASRLGESSGANVLTF. CDR3 nucleotide sequence: TGTGCAAGTCGCTTAGGCGAAAGCTCTGGGGCCAACGTCCTGACTTTC.